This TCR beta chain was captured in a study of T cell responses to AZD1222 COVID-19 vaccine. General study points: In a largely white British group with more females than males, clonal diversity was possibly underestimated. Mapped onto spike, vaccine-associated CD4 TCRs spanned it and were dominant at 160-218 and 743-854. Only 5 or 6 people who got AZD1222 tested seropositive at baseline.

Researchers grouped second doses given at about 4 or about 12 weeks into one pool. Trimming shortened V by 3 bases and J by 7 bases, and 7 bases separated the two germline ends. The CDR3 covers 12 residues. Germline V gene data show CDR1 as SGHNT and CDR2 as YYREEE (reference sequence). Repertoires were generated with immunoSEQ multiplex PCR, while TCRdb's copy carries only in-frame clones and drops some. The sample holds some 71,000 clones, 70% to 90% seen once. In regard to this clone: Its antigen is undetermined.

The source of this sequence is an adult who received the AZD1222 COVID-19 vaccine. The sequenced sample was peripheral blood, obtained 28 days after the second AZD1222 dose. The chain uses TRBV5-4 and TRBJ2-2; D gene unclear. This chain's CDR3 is CASSWYGGELFF. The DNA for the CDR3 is TGTGCCAGCAGCTGGTATGGCGGGGAGCTGTTTTTT.